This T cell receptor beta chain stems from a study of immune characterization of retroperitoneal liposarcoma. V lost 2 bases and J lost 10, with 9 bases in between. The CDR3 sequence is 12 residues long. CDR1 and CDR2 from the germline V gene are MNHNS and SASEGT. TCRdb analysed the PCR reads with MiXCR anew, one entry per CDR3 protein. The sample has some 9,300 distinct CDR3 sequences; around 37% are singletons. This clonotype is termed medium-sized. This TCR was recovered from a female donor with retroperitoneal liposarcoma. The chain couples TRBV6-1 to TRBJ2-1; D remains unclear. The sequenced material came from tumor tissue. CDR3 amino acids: CASSEWVYEQFF. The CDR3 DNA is TGTGCCAGCAGTGAATGGGTCTACGAGCAGTTCTTC.